This passage covers 14 T cell receptor beta chains from one sample sequenced in a study of blood T cell repertoires in COVID-19. Sequenced by immunoSEQ multiplex PCR; TCRdb stores in-frame clones only, minus some. The sample includes 110,000 or so clones, 88% of them seen just once. Sequencing was performed on peripheral blood. The receptors were gathered from a woman in her 70s who had recovered from COVID-19.

This chain uses TRBV27 with TRBJ1-5; the match to TRBD1 covers 7 bases. This CDR3 comprises 17 residues. V was pared by 6 bases and J by 5 bases, with 16 bases of the junction left unmatched. The germline gives CDR1 MNHEY, CDR2 SMNVEV (reference sequence). The CDR3 here is CASSALQGPRQDQPQHF. For the CDR3, the DNA is TGTGCCAGCAGCGCCCTACAGGGGCCGCGCCAAGATCAGCCCCAGCATTTT.

The chain employs TRBV12-2 and TRBJ2-7; TRBD1, the table's D call, was not compared with the DNA. TRBV12-2 is a known pseudogene. The CDR3 has 16 residues. Here the CDR3 DNA reads TGTGCAAGTCGCCCTTCCCCGGGACAGGTTAACTACGAGCAGTACTTC. This gives the protein CASRPSPGQVNYEQYF.

J is TRBJ1-1 and V is TRBV29-1; the match to TRBD1 covers 7 bases. Germline CDR1 is SQVTM and CDR2 is ANQGSEA. This CDR3 contains 13 residues. Trimming at V came to 1 base and at J to 5 bases, leaving 4 bases not matched to a gene. The CDR3 sequence: CSVEGQGNTEAFF. DNA of the CDR3: TGCAGCGTTGAAGGACAGGGTAATACTGAAGCTTTCTTT.

The chain employs TRBV18 and TRBJ2-5; 15 bases fit TRBD2. Germline lookup yields CDR1 KGHSH and CDR2 LQKENI. The CDR3 sequence is 16 residues long. V shed 0 bases and J 4 bases; nucleotides not matched to a gene: 0. Here the CDR3 DNA reads TGTGCCAGCTCACCACCGGGACTAGCGGGAGGAGAGACCCAGTACTTC. This encodes CASSPPGLAGGETQYF. Complete variable domain (other parts from reference TRBV18 and TRBJ2-5): NAGVMQNPRHLVRRRGQEARLRCSPMKGHSHVYWYRQLPEEGLKFMVYLQKENIIDESGMPKERFSAEFPKEGPSILRIQQVVRGDSAAYFCASSPPGLAGGETQYFGPGTRLLVL.

This chain links TRBV5-1 with TRBJ2-2, with 7 nucleotides matching TRBD1. The V and J ends lost 4 bases and 5 bases, in that order; junction bases with no gene match: 8. This CDR3 is 15 amino acids long. Germline V gene data show CDR1 as SGHRS and CDR2 as YFSETQ. CDR3 DNA sequence: TGCGCCAGCAGCCTCGACAGGGCCCGAACCGGGGAGCTGTTTTTT. This sequence encodes CASSLDRARTGELFF.

J is TRBJ2-3 and V is TRBV30, with D possibly matching TRBD1 (6 bases). Trimming removed 4 bases at V and 3 bases at J, with 11 bases between. The CDR3 has 13 amino acids. Germline V gene sequence: CDR1 GTSNPN, CDR2 SVGIG (reference sequence). CDR3 region: CAWTVQGTDTQYF. The CDR3 nucleotides read TGTGCCTGGACCGTACAGGGAACAGATACGCAGTATTTT.

The chain links TRBV10-3 to TRBJ1-6; D gene unclear. CDR1 is ENHRY and CDR2 is SYGVKD in the germline V gene. This CDR3 spans 12 amino acids. V was pared by 6 bases and J by 5 bases, with 5 bases between. The CDR3 spells CAIRADNSPLHF. Here the CDR3 DNA reads TGTGCCATCAGGGCCGATAATTCACCCCTCCACTTT.

The rearrangement links TRBV28 to TRBJ2-5, with 9 positions matching TRBD2. Trimming cost V 1 base and J 3 bases; bases outside gene matches: 6. CDR1 is MDHEN and CDR2 is SYDVKM in the germline V gene. There are 16 residues in the CDR3. The CDR3 DNA reads as TGTGCCAGCAGTTTATTGCTAGCGGGGAAAAAAGAGACCCAGTACTTC. This codes for CASSLLLAGKKETQYF.

The chain employs TRBV27 and TRBJ1-2, with D possibly TRBD1 on 6 matching bases. CDR3 length: 15 amino acids. V lost 6 bases to trimming and J lost 5 bases, with 19 bases between them. Germline V gene sequence: CDR1 MNHEY, CDR2 SMNVEV (reference sequence). CDR3: CASRWNRVVGYGYTF. Here the CDR3 DNA reads TGTGCCAGCAGGTGGAACAGGGTGGTAGGTTATGGCTACACCTTC.

The rearrangement links TRBV9 to TRBJ1-5; 10 bases map to TRBD1. The germline CDR1 and CDR2 sequences are SGDLS and YYNGEE. The trim removed 0 bases at V and 5 bases at J, leaving 2 bases unmatched. This CDR3 is 15 amino acids long. CDR3 in DNA: TGTGCCAGCAGCGTAGGACAGGGGGCCGATCAGCCCCAGCATTTT. Amino acids: CASSVGQGADQPQHF.

The V call is TRBV4-2, the J call TRBJ1-2; 8 positions match TRBD1. V was clipped by 4 bases and J by 8 bases; unmatched bases: 9. The CDR3 has 14 amino acids. Germline CDR1 and CDR2: LGHNA and YNFKEQ. CDR3 DNA sequence: TGTGCCAGCAGCCGGGGACAGGTTTCCGGCGGCTACACCTTC. Its translation: CASSRGQVSGGYTF.

CDR3 coding DNA: TGTGCCAGCAGGCCTCTAGCGGGAGGGGACAATGAGCAGTTCTTC. Translating gives CASRPLAGGDNEQFF. The chain uses TRBV2 and TRBJ2-1; 12 bases align to TRBD2. CDR3 length equals 15 residues. The ends lost 6 bases at V and 5 bases at J; junction bases unmatched: 5. Germline CDR1 reads SNHLY; CDR2 reads FYNNEI.

J is TRBJ2-5 and V is TRBV6-5, with TRBD1 identical over 8 bases. Germline CDR1 and CDR2: MNHEY and SVGAGI. The CDR3 is 13 residues long. V shed 1 base, J shed 5 bases, and the junction held 0 bases outside the gene matches. CDR3 in DNA: TGTGCCAGCAGTTACTACAGGGGGGAGACCCAGTACTTC. Its protein product is CASSYYRGETQYF.

The chain uses TRBV19 and TRBJ1-4; no clear D gene. The CDR3 has 13 amino acids. V dropped 8 bases and J dropped 7 bases, with 14 bases sitting between them. Germline assignment: CDR1 LNHDA and CDR2 SQIVND (reference sequence). This CDR3 is CASAHKRGEKLFF. In nucleotides, the CDR3 is TGTGCCAGTGCCCATAAACGGGGTGAAAAACTGTTTTTT.